A selection of T cell receptor beta chains follows, all from one sample in a study of T cell changes during pregnancy in multiple sclerosis. The method was immunoSEQ multiplex PCR; TCRdb's version includes in-frame clones alone and lacks a portion of them. Seen here are roughly 40,000 clones, 85% to 95% observed once, and the top ten hold 0.7% to 1%. Sequencing was performed on CD4+ T cells from peripheral blood mononuclear cells, taken before pregnancy. The source is a female donor with multiple sclerosis, enrolled in a pregnancy study. The CDR3 runs from the conserved cysteine through the conserved F or W. D genes are given only for firm matches. Size is omitted from some rows. Given values are once, few, many or a class for expanded clones.

d_gene: .
j_gene: TRBJ2-2
len: 14
abundance: .
v_gene: TRBV28
CDR3aa: CASRLGLGTGELFF
CDR3nt: TGTGCCAGCAGACTGGGACTCGGGACCGGGGAGCTGTTTTTT

d_gene: .
j_gene: TRBJ2-5
len: 14
abundance: .
v_gene: TRBV14
CDR3aa: CASSQDLRQETQYF
CDR3nt: TGTGCCAGCAGCCAAGATCTACGGCAAGAGACCCAGTACTTC

d_gene: TRBD2
j_gene: TRBJ2-5
len: 15
abundance: .
v_gene: TRBV19
CDR3aa: CASSTAGGIQETQYF
CDR3nt: TGTGCCAGTAGTACAGCGGGAGGGATACAAGAGACCCAGTACTTC

d_gene: .
j_gene: TRBJ2-3
len: 13
abundance: .
v_gene: TRBV28
CDR3aa: CASRVDFTDTQYF
CDR3nt: TGTGCCAGCAGAGTAGACTTCACAGATACGCAGTATTTT

d_gene: .
j_gene: TRBJ2-1
len: 17
abundance: .
v_gene: TRBV11-2
CDR3aa: CASSFGDFGLAFNEQFF
CDR3nt: TGTGCCAGCAGCTTTGGTGATTTCGGTCTAGCGTTTAATGAGCAGTTCTTC

d_gene: .
j_gene: TRBJ2-1
len: 16
abundance: .
v_gene: TRBV18
CDR3aa: CASSPGLPHGVNEQFF
CDR3nt: TGTGCCAGCTCACCTGGACTACCCCATGGGGTCAATGAGCAGTTCTTC

d_gene: TRBD1
j_gene: TRBJ2-7
len: 14
abundance: .
v_gene: TRBV5-7
CDR3aa: CASSLGDREGEQYF
CDR3nt: TGTGCCAGCAGCTTGGGCGACAGGGAAGGCGAGCAGTACTTC

d_gene: TRBD2
j_gene: TRBJ2-5
len: 16
abundance: .
v_gene: TRBV19
CDR3aa: CASSTYGTSGQETQYF
CDR3nt: TGTGCCAGTAGTACCTACGGGACTAGCGGGCAAGAGACCCAGTACTTC

d_gene: TRBD2
j_gene: TRBJ2-3
len: 15
abundance: .
v_gene: TRBV6-6
CDR3aa: CASRTSGSITDTQYF
CDR3nt: TGTGCCAGCAGAACCAGCGGGAGCATTACAGATACGCAGTATTTT

d_gene: .
j_gene: TRBJ1-1
len: 14
abundance: .
v_gene: TRBV11-1
CDR3aa: CASSIGQLNTEAFF
CDR3nt: TGTGCCAGCAGCATAGGACAGTTGAACACTGAAGCTTTCTTT

d_gene: TRBD2
j_gene: TRBJ2-3
len: 16
abundance: .
v_gene: TRBV28
CDR3aa: CASSSTTSGTTDTQYF
CDR3nt: TGTGCCAGCAGTTCCACAACTAGCGGGACAACAGATACGCAGTATTTT

d_gene: TRBD1
j_gene: TRBJ1-2
len: 15
abundance: .
v_gene: TRBV18
CDR3aa: CASSLQGQRSYGYTF
CDR3nt: TGTGCCAGCTCACTACAGGGACAGCGCAGCTATGGCTACACCTTC

d_gene: .
j_gene: TRBJ2-1
len: 11
abundance: .
v_gene: TRBV15
CDR3aa: CATSIQGEQFF
CDR3nt: TGTGCCACCAGCATCCAGGGAGAGCAGTTCTTC

d_gene: TRBD2
j_gene: TRBJ2-5
len: 16
abundance: .
v_gene: TRBV7-6
CDR3aa: CASSLKASGSRETQYF
CDR3nt: TGTGCCAGCAGCTTAAAGGCTAGCGGGAGTAGGGAGACCCAGTACTTC

d_gene: .
j_gene: TRBJ1-2
len: 15
abundance: .
v_gene: TRBV28
CDR3aa: CASSPPQSRGYGYTF
CDR3nt: TGTGCCAGCAGTCCCCCCCAATCAAGGGGCTATGGCTACACCTTC

d_gene: TRBD2
j_gene: TRBJ2-2
len: 18
abundance: .
v_gene: TRBV2
CDR3aa: CASSVGVAGGPGTGELFF
CDR3nt: TGTGCCAGCAGTGTCGGAGTAGCGGGAGGGCCGGGCACCGGGGAGCTGTTTTTT

d_gene: .
j_gene: TRBJ1-2
len: 14
abundance: .
v_gene: TRBV19
CDR3aa: CASTVQGTNYGYTF
CDR3nt: TGTGCCAGTACCGTTCAGGGGACTAACTATGGCTACACCTTC

d_gene: .
j_gene: TRBJ1-1
len: 13
abundance: .
v_gene: TRBV30
CDR3aa: CAWSDRANTEAFF
CDR3nt: TGTGCCTGGAGTGACAGGGCGAACACTGAAGCTTTCTTT

d_gene: .
j_gene: TRBJ2-7
len: 13
abundance: once
v_gene: TRBV10-3
CDR3aa: CAINQGLDYEQYF
CDR3nt: TGTGCCATCAACCAGGGATTGGACTACGAGCAGTACTTC

d_gene: .
j_gene: TRBJ1-5
len: 18
abundance: .
v_gene: TRBV19
CDR3aa: CASSPEGGDVWSNQPQHF
CDR3nt: TGTGCCAGTAGTCCGGAAGGGGGAGACGTTTGGAGCAATCAGCCCCAGCATTTT

d_gene: .
j_gene: TRBJ2-6
len: 15
abundance: .
v_gene: TRBV9
CDR3aa: CASTRGNSGANVLTF
CDR3nt: TGTGCCAGCACCCGGGGGAACTCTGGGGCCAACGTCCTGACTTTC

d_gene: .
j_gene: TRBJ2-2
len: 15
abundance: .
v_gene: TRBV27
CDR3aa: CASSPQVSNTGELFF
CDR3nt: TGTGCCAGCAGTCCCCAGGTTTCGAACACCGGGGAGCTGTTTTTT